Sequencing of this TCR beta chain was carried out in a study of monozygotic twins with inflammatory bowel disease. Findings and caveats of the study: Support for any single strong IBD-associated signal or clonotype was not found. On the inverse Simpson index, IBD patients scored lower for TCRbeta diversity than healthy co-twins. The authors note that differing immunosuppressive treatments may have added variability to patient repertoires.

Eight distinct reactions (per sample) were used to make the cDNA. TCRdb processed the 5' RACE reads again and assigns one entry to each CDR3 protein, with no DNA. This table lists 150,000 to 200,000 distinct CDR3 sequences. Worth noting for this clonotype: Its antigen remains unidentified.

This CDR3 has 14 residues. Per germline, CDR1 LNHDA and CDR2 SQIVND (reference sequence). The TCR comes from a human donor with ulcerative colitis or Crohn's disease, or a healthy co-twin of an affected twin (not recorded which). Sequencing used blood. V is TRBV19 and J is TRBJ2-2; TCRdb designates TRBD2, a call that cannot be tested without DNA. CDR3 sequence reads: CASSSVANTGELFF.